This TCR beta chain was recovered during a study of T-cell reconstitution after alpha-beta-depleted transplantation in children. General study findings and limits: By about two months after transplant, alpha-beta T cells reportedly arose from several hundred graft clones that had expanded. Elevated TCRbeta diversity at day 60 was traced, in some patients, to surviving recipient T cells and thymic progenitors.

This CDR3 is built from 13 residues. Germline-derived CDR1 and CDR2 are LGHNA and YNFKEQ. Trimming removed 2 bases from V and 6 bases from J; junction bases left unmatched: 4. Unique molecular identifiers were built into the TCRbeta library. TCRdb independently ran MiXCR on the PCR reads; one entry per CDR3 protein. Here the sample spans about 980,000 distinct CDR3 sequences, roughly 29% being singletons. Regarding this clonotype: What it binds is unknown.

The sequence derives from a boy in the first two years of life who had a stem cell transplant for SCID, so the T cells may come from the graft donor. The chain is built from TRBV4-2 and TRBJ2-7, with 7 positions matching TRBD1. This sample comprised PBMCs, mostly from graft donor cells, obtained 360 days after TCRalphabeta/CD19-depleted stem cell transplant. In nucleotides, the CDR3 is TGTGCCAGCAGCCAATCAACAGGGGCCGAGCAGTACTTC. This encodes CASSQSTGAEQYF.